The next 16 T cell receptor beta chains were all read from a single sample in a study of blood T cell repertoires in COVID-19. Profiled with immunoSEQ multiplex PCR; TCRdb holds only in-frame clones, not every one. Of about 120,000 clones listed, around 78% were seen once; the top ten hold 2.3%. The sequenced sample consisted of peripheral blood. Receptor source: a man aged 65 to 85 with acute or convalescent COVID-19.

The chain carries TRBV7-9 and TRBJ2-5; 8 bases match TRBD1. The CDR3 is 14 residues long. Germline assignment: CDR1 SEHNR and CDR2 FQNEAQ (reference sequence). V shed 8 bases and J 7 bases; nucleotides not matched to a gene: 12. The CDR3 DNA sequence: TGTGCCAGCGGATACGGACAGGGAGGTGTGACCCAGTACTTC. Residues: CASGYGQGGVTQYF.

V and J are TRBV7-2 and TRBJ1-5; the D gene is possibly TRBD1 (5 bases). The CDR3 length is 13 residues. Per germline, CDR1 SGHTA and CDR2 FQGNSA. The V and J ends lost 3 bases and 7 bases respectively, with 10 bases between them. The CDR3 sequence: CASSLQGWQPQHF. The CDR3 DNA reads as TGTGCCAGCAGCTTGCAGGGATGGCAGCCCCAGCATTTT.

This chain connects TRBV13 to TRBJ2-3; the match to TRBD1 covers 7 bases. Germline-derived CDR1 and CDR2 are PRHDT and FYEKMQ (reference sequence). The V segment lost 2 bases and the J segment 6 bases; nucleotides outside the gene matches: 2. The CDR3 length is 13 residues. The CDR3 bases are TGTGCCAGCAGCTTACGAGGGGGCGATACGCAGTATTTT. Residues: CASSLRGGDTQYF.

The rearrangement joins TRBV3-1 (or the pseudogene TRBV3-2) to TRBJ2-7, with D possibly matching TRBD2 (5 bases). Germline values: CDR1 LGHDT, CDR2 YNNKEL (reference sequence). The CDR3 is 12 residues long. Trimming shortened V by 0 bases and J by 7 bases, and 7 bases separated the two germline ends. CDR3 amino acids: CASSQEGAEQYF. The CDR3 region has the DNA TGTGCCAGCAGCCAAGAGGGAGCAGAGCAGTACTTC.

This chain connects TRBV5-1 to TRBJ2-3, with TRBD2 identical over 12 bases. This CDR3 is 17 amino acids long. Trimming took 3 bases from V and 2 from J; bases not matched to a gene: 7. Germline V gives CDR1 SGHRS, CDR2 YFSETQ. The CDR3 here is CASSSVSSGGATDTQYF. Here the CDR3 DNA reads TGCGCCAGCAGCTCGGTATCTAGCGGGGGGGCCACAGATACGCAGTATTTT.

V is TRBV28 and J is TRBJ1-5, with D perhaps TRBD1 (5 bases). The CDR3 is made up of 15 amino acids. Trimming took off 5 bases at V and 2 bases at J, with 13 bases between the two ends. Germline assignment: CDR1 MDHEN and CDR2 SYDVKM. CDR3 loop: CASSPLGGRNQPQHF. The CDR3 DNA is TGTGCCAGCAGTCCCTTGGGGGGACGCAATCAGCCCCAGCATTTT.

The chain recombines TRBV19 with TRBJ1-1; the match to TRBD1 covers 8 bases. The CDR3 has 13 residues. The V gene's germline CDR1 is LNHDA and CDR2 SQIVND (reference sequence). After removal of 11 bases from V and 2 bases from J, the junction contained 7 bases not matched to a gene. The CDR3 coding sequence is TGTGCCGGCGGACAGGGAGGTAACACTGAAGCTTTCTTT. As protein: CAGGQGGNTEAFF.

The chain recombines TRBV6-5 with TRBJ1-1; a possible D gene is TRBD1 (5 bases). There are 15 residues in the CDR3. The V gene's germline CDR1 is MNHEY and CDR2 SVGAGI. Trimming pared 3 bases from V and 1 base from J, leaving 12 bases between. CDR3 bases: TGTGCCAGCAGTTATGGTGGGGCTGCGAACACTGAAGCTTTCTTT. It is translated as CASSYGGAANTEAFF.

The J gene is TRBJ2-7, the V gene TRBV27, with D tentatively TRBD2 (7 bases). The germline V and J ends were trimmed by 3 bases and 3 bases, with 15 bases remaining between them. Germline V lookup: CDR1 MNHEY, CDR2 SMNVEV (reference sequence). The CDR3 sequence is 15 residues long. The CDR3 reads CASSLGGLAVYEQYF. The CDR3 DNA reads TGTGCCAGCAGTTTGGGGGGGCTAGCTGTCTACGAGCAGTACTTC.

This clone has just one count. CDR3 in DNA: TGTGCCAGCAGCTTATCCGGGACAGGCTATGGCTACACCTTC. This encodes CASSLSGTGYGYTF. This sequence joins TRBV11-3 and TRBJ1-2; 8 bases are a match to TRBD1. The junction had 3 bases not matched to a gene; V was cut back by 2 bases and J by 4 bases. Germline loops: CDR1 SGHNT, CDR2 YENEEA. CDR3 length equals 14 residues.

The rearrangement uses TRBV11-3 and TRBJ1-1, with TRBD1 as a possible D gene (5 bases). V lost 6 bases, J lost 0 bases, and 17 bases lay in between. This CDR3 has 16 amino acids. CDR1 and CDR2 (germline): SGHNT, YENEEA. CDR3 loop: CASSRPAGLLNTEAFF. For the CDR3, the DNA is TGTGCCAGCAGTCGCCCTGCGGGGCTACTGAACACTGAAGCTTTCTTT.

The genes are TRBV6-5 and TRBJ2-1; a possible D gene is TRBD2 (7 bases). Per the germline V gene, CDR1 is MNHEY and CDR2 is SVGAGI. The germline V and J ends were trimmed by 10 bases and 10 bases, with 20 bases remaining between them. The CDR3 contains 13 residues. In DNA form, the CDR3 reads TGTGCCACCCGGGGGGCTCGACCGGCAGAGCAGTTCTTC. Translation: CATRGARPAEQFF.

The rearrangement joins TRBV2 to TRBJ1-3, with a possible D match to TRBD1 (5 bases). CDR3 size: 14 residues. V was pared by 8 bases and J by 2 bases, with 13 bases between. Germline values: CDR1 SNHLY, CDR2 FYNNEI. The CDR3: CASGATDTGNTIYF. CDR3 coding DNA: TGTGCCAGCGGGGCAACGGATACTGGAAACACCATATATTTT.

The chain links TRBV5-1 to TRBJ1-2; tentatively, D is TRBD1 (6 bases). The CDR3 runs to 13 residues. With 3 bases removed from V and 8 bases from J, the gap between germline ends came to 14 bases. CDR1 is SGHRS, CDR2 YFSETQ, per germline. CDR3 amino acids: CASSSDVRGGYTF. The CDR3 bases are TGCGCCAGCAGCTCGGACGTCAGGGGCGGCTACACCTTC.

The chain employs TRBV2 and TRBJ2-2, with 7 bases that match TRBD1. This CDR3 comprises 14 residues. Germline-derived CDR1 and CDR2 are SNHLY and FYNNEI. Germline trimming cut 6 bases from V and 5 bases from J; bases unmatched to any gene: 6. The CDR3 loop reads CASRWDSPTGELFF. As DNA, the CDR3 is TGTGCCAGCAGGTGGGACAGCCCAACCGGGGAGCTGTTTTTT.

The rearrangement uses TRBV4-3 and TRBJ2-2; 9 bases agree with TRBD1. This CDR3 comprises 17 residues. The germline CDR1 and CDR2 sequences are LGHNA and YSLEER. The V gene end was trimmed by 2 bases and the J gene end by 8 bases; junction bases not matched to a gene: 12. This CDR3 reads CASSQLPPGQGTGELFF. In DNA, the CDR3 is TGCGCCAGCAGCCAACTACCCCCGGGACAGGGAACGGGGGAGCTGTTTTTT.